A selection of T cell receptor beta chains follows, all from one sample in a study of T cell changes during pregnancy in multiple sclerosis. Libraries were prepared by immunoSEQ multiplex PCR; TCRdb keeps only in-frame clonotypes and omits some of them. The data show 98,000 or so clones, 90% to 95% seen once. The sample consisted of peripheral blood, taken after pregnancy. The receptors come from a female donor with multiple sclerosis, enrolled in a pregnancy study. Each CDR3 is given without its conserved first and last residue.

j_call v_call cdr3_aa
TRBJ2-7 TRBV23-1 ASSPRTALTYEQY
TRBJ1-3 TRBV28 ASRREKTIY
TRBJ2-7 TRBV6-5 ASSSDSLLGREQY
TRBJ2-3 TRBV6-5 ASMASGRTNTQY
TRBJ2-2 TRBV7-8 ASTLDRNTGELF
TRBJ1-2 TRBV28 ASVRGLGYGYT
TRBJ2-4 TRBV2 ASKELAGGAAKNIQY
TRBJ1-3 TRBV4-2 ASSQETGTGGNTIY
TRBJ1-2 TRBV6-1 ASSELEGNYGYT
TRBJ1-1 TRBV29-1 SVFRDRTEAF
TRBJ1-4 TRBV4-1 ARPYRGGEKLF
TRBJ2-5 TRBV5-6 ASSFRGIGKAETQY
TRBJ1-2 TRBV30 AWRGVTYGYT
TRBJ2-6 TRBV27 AGSLRGGGANVLT
TRBJ1-1 TRBV9 ASSVGPPRGNTEAF
TRBJ1-1 TRBV6-1 ASSERGPGDTEAF
TRBJ1-1 TRBV2 ASSGVRKNTEAF
TRBJ2-7 TRBV14 ASSPGLAGGTQY
TRBJ2-1 TRBV7-9 ASSKGLAGPRSYNEQF
TRBJ1-1 TRBV5-4 ASSEQGLRAEAF
TRBJ2-2 TRBV12-5 ASAYIAGSGELF
TRBJ1-2 TRBV6-6 ASTTGDYGYT
TRBJ2-7 TRBV6-4 ASSVSSGRGHEQY
TRBJ2-7 TRBV5-4 ASSSQDSYEQY
TRBJ1-4 TRBV2 ASKRQVSGEKLF
TRBJ1-1 TRBV5-6 ASSLPLNTEAF
TRBJ2-1 TRBV5-1 ASTRQVTREGYNEQF
TRBJ2-2 TRBV7-8 ASSGQGALKAGELF
TRBJ2-1 TRBV25-1 ASRQPGQAYNEQF
TRBJ2-2 TRBV19 ASSIDSALVSPGELF
TRBJ2-1 TRBV27 ASSLSGGSYNEQF
TRBJ1-1 TRBV4-3 ASSQDAIGTEAF
TRBJ2-2 TRBV15 ATRQDSTTGELF
TRBJ1-4 TRBV11-2 ASSLIGDHEKLF
TRBJ2-6 TRBV4-3 ASSQVKDFPLGANVLT
TRBJ1-5 TRBV2 ASTGQGSFQPQH
TRBJ1-4 TRBV4-3 ASSYYRGAFEKLF
TRBJ1-2 TRBV29-1 SVHTNYGYT
TRBJ1-1 TRBV5-5 ASSEGARNTEAF
TRBJ1-2 TRBV6-6 ASRGLTPPYGYT
TRBJ1-5 TRBV28 ASSYPRGLGGGNQPQH